This T cell receptor (beta chain) was sequenced for a study of tumor-infiltrating lymphocytes in primary liver carcinoma (dated by TCRdb to between 2016 and 2019). Looking at the study overall: The five patients, three men and two women aged 30 to 69 years, had hepatocellular carcinoma (four) or combined HCC and intrahepatic cholangiocarcinoma (one). TCRbeta repertoire sequencing, expression microarrays and whole-exome sequencing were combined in the study across five regions of each liver tumor, with adjacent normal tissue and blood also included. A total of about 35 specimens from 5 patients underwent TCRbeta repertoire sequencing, comprising around 25 tumor regions, 5 adjacent noncancerous liver tissues and 5 peripheral blood samples. Technical replicate repertoires showed high reproducibility, with mean shared-clone rates roughly 0.89 and correlation coefficients above 0.95. The five patients had tumors of stage T1-T3 N0M0, with maximum diameters ranging from about 4 to 11 cm. Roughly 3.65 to 8 million productive TCRbeta reads were obtained per sample, and no significant difference in read depth was found between tissue types. The 25 or so tumor region samples were profiled with Agilent mRNA microarrays so that TCRbeta repertoire diversity could be related to the local molecular phenotype. Broad study findings and their caveats: Only the TCR beta chain was sequenced, so true repertoire diversity is likely underestimated because unpaired alpha chains were not captured. Compared with blood, tumors had a significantly larger share of the repertoire taken up by the top 250 clones (p = 0.039). Repertoire overlap was found to be higher between tumor regions (mean approximately 35%) than between tumor-adjacent (about 17%) or tumor-blood (14%) pairs, consistent with antigen-driven expansion. Because the samples were bulk and unsorted, CD4+ and CD8+ T cell repertoires could not be compared. With just four or five patients in the study, the authors point out that the findings should be validated in a larger study. Only about 7.5-25% of top clones were found in all five regions of a tumor, suggesting spatial heterogeneity of tumor-infiltrating T cells.

About this clonotype itself: Its specific antigen is unknown. Being one base from a much bigger clone, this may be a read error.

Using a constant-region primer and ProtoScript II reverse transcriptase, TCRbeta-specific cDNA was reverse-transcribed from 400 to 550 ng total RNA. Construction of the TCRbeta libraries relied on three nested rounds of multiplex PCR, following a slightly modified ARM-PCR procedure. The first two PCR rounds used multiplex TRBV1-TRBV30 forward primers with a Cbeta reverse primer, each for about 10 cycles. Sample barcodes and Illumina adapters were added in a final 25-cycle PCR with Deep VentR polymerase. Before sequencing, amplicons of 200-500 bp were gel-purified using a QIAquick gel extraction kit. An Illumina HiSeq 2500 was used to sequence the TCRbeta amplicons, generating 250-bp paired-end reads. The original pipeline was this. To recover full CDR3 sequences, reads were quality-trimmed using Trimmomatic v0.33 and paired reads were then merged using FLASH v1.2.11. V, D and J germline segments were assigned to the rearranged TCRbeta sequences by MiGEC v1.2.1b. Clonotype statistics, along with Shannon-Wiener diversity indices, were calculated using VDJtools v1.0.0. Except for diversity analysis, only the 250 most abundant clonotypes of each sample were used in subsequent analyses to reduce sampling bias. Using fastp at Q25 and MiXCR, TCRdb reprocessed the public reads and kept productive beta chains. Identical CDR3 protein sequences are pooled into one entry, listed with their most common genes and DNA. Clone size and V and J calls follow TCRdb, not the original study. In this sample the table shows about 25,000 distinct CDR3 sequences, around 77% of which occur a single time. Around 33% of the sample rests with the top ten.

The V and J ends are trimmed by 9 bases and 6 bases, leaving 15 bases between them. The CDR3 sequence holds 12 residues, the cysteine and phenylalanine included. The entry retains the CDR3 DNA only, 36 bases that are in frame from base 1. The germline V gene (reference sequence) sets CDR1 to LNHDA and CDR2 to SQIVND. Without any cell sorting, total RNA and DNA were extracted together from 20-30 mg of bulk tissue using the AllPrep DNA/RNA mini kit. Surgical resection was performed in China between late 2015 and early 2016 on roughly 5 patients with histopathologically diagnosed primary liver carcinoma. Chronic HBV infection was present in the patients, and the patients were treatment-naive at sampling. Each tumor was sampled at five spatially separated regions: the tumor centre plus the superior, inferior, left-lateral and right-lateral poles. Histological examination found more than 80% viable tumor cells in every tumor sample. Pieces of fresh tumor and adjacent tissue were cut in half, with one half kept in RNAlater at -80 degrees C and the other half sent for histology.

Sequencing was carried out using liver tumor tissue from sampling region 5. The cell subset or site label for this specimen denotes: tumor region T5, tumor centre. The origin of this receptor is a woman between 25 and 40 years old with primary liver carcinoma and hepatitis B virus infection. The sequence is built from TRBV19 and TRBJ2-7; a tentative D call is TRBD2 (6 bases match). The sequence in DNA is TGTGCCAGCCTCGGGGGACGATGCGAGCAGTACTTC. It translates to CASLGGRCEQYF.